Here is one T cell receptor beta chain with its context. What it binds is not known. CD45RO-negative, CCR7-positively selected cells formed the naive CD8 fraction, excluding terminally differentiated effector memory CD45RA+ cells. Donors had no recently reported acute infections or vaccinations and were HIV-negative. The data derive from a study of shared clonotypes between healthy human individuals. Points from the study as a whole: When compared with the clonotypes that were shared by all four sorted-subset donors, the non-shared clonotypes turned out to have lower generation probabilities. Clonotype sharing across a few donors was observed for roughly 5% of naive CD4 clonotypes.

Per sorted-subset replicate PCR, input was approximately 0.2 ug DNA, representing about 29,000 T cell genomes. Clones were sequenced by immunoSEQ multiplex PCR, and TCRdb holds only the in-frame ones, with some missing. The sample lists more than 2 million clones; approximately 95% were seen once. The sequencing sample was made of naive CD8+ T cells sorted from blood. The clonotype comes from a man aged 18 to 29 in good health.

The CDR3 nucleotides are TGTGCCATCCAGGGAGGGGTCAATCAGCCCCAGCATTTT. Its protein product is CAIQGGVNQPQHF. This chain uses TRBV10-3 with TRBJ1-5, with a weak D call TRBD1 (5 bases). This CDR3 contains 13 residues. Trimming pared 8 bases from V and 3 bases from J, leaving 11 bases between. Germline CDR1 reads ENHRY; CDR2 reads SYGVKD.